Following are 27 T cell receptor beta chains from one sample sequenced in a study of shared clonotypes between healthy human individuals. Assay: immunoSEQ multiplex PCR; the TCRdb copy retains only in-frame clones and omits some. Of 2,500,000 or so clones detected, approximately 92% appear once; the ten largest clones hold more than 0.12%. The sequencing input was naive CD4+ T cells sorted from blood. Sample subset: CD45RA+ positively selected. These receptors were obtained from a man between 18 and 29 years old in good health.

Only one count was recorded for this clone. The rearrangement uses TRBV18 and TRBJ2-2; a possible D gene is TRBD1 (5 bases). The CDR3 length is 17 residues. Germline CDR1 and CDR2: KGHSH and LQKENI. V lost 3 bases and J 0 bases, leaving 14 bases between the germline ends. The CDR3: CASSPPVQGSNTGELFF. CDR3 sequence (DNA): TGTGCCAGCTCACCTCCTGTGCAGGGTTCGAACACCGGGGAGCTGTTTTTT.

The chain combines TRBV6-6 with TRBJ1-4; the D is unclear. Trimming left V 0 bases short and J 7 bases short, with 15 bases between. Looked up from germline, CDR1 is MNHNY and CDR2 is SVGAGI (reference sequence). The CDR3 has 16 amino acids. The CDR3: CASSYSNRVGPEKLFF. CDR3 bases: TGTGCCAGCAGTTACTCGAATAGGGTCGGGCCTGAAAAACTGTTTTTT.

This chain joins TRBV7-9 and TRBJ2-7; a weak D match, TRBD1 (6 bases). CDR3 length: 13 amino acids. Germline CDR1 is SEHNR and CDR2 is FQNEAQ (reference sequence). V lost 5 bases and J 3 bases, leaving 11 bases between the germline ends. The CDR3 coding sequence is TGTGCCAGCAGCGATACAGGGAACTACGAGCAGTACTTC. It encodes CASSDTGNYEQYF.

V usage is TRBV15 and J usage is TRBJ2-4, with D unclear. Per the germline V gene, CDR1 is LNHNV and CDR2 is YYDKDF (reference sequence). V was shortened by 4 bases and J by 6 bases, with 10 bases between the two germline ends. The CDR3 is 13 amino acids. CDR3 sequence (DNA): TGTGCCACCAGCACGGGCGCGTCAAACATTCAGTACTTC. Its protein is CATSTGASNIQYF.

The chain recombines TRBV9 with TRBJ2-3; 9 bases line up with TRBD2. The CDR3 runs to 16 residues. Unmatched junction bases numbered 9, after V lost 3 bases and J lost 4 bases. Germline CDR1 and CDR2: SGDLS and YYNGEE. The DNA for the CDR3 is TGTGCCAGCAGCGGCGGTGGAGCGGGAGGTCCAGATACGCAGTATTTT. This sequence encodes CASSGGGAGGPDTQYF.

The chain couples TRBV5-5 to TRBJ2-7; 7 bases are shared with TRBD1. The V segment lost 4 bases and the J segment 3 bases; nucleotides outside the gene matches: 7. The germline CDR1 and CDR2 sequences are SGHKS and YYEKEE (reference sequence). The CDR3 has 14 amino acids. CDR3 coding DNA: TGTGCCAGCAGCATACGACAGGGTATCTACGAGCAGTACTTC. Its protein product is CASSIRQGIYEQYF.

DNA of the CDR3: TGTGCCAGCAGTTCGACCGGGACAGGGAACACTGAAGCTTTCTTT. Translation: CASSSTGTGNTEAFF. V usage is TRBV27 and J usage is TRBJ1-1, with TRBD1 identical over 8 bases. Germline loops: CDR1 MNHEY, CDR2 SMNVEV (reference sequence). This CDR3 region has 15 residues. With 4 bases clipped from V and 1 base from J, the junction kept 5 bases outside the gene matches.

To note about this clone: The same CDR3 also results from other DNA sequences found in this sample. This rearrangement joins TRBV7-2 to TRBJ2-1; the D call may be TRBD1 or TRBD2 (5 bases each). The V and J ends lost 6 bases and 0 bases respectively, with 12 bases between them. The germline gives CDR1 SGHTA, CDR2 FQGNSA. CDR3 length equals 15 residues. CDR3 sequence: CASSWDRGSYNEQFF. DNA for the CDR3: TGTGCCAGCAGTTGGGACCGGGGCTCCTACAATGAGCAGTTCTTC.

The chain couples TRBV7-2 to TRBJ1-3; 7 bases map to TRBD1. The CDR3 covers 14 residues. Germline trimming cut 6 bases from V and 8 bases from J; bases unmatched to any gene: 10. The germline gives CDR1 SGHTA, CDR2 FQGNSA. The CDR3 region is CASSLPNRGDTIYF. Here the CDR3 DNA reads TGTGCCAGCAGTTTGCCGAACAGGGGCGACACCATATATTTT.

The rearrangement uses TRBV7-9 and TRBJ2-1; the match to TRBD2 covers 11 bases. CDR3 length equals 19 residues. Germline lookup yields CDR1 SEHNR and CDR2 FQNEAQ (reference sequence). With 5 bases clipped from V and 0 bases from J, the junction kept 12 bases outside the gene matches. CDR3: CASSEPSTSGKSSYNEQFF. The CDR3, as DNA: TGTGCCAGCAGCGAACCTTCGACTAGCGGGAAGAGCTCCTACAATGAGCAGTTCTTC.

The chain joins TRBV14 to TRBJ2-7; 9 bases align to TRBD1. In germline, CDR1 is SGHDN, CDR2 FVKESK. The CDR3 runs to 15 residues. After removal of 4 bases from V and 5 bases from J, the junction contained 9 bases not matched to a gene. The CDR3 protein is CASSPHDRGNDEQYF. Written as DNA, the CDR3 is TGTGCCAGCAGCCCCCACGACAGGGGGAATGACGAGCAGTACTTC.

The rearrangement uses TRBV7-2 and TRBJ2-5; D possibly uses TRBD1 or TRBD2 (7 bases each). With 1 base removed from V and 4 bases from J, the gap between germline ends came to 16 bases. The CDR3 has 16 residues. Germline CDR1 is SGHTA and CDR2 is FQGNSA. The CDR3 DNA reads TGTGCCAGCAGCTTAGGACCACAGGGGAGGGGAGAGACCCAGTACTTC. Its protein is CASSLGPQGRGETQYF.

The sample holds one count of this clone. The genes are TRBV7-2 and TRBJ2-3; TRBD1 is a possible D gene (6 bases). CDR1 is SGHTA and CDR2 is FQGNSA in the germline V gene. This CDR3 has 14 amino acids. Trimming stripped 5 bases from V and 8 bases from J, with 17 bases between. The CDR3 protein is CASSPGAIQGTQYF. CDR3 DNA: TGTGCCAGCAGCCCTGGGGCCATACAGGGTACGCAGTATTTT.

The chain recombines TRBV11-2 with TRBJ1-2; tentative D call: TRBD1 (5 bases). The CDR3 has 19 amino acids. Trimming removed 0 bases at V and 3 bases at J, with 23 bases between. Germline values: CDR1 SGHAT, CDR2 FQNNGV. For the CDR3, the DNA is TGTGCCAGCAGCTTAGACGCGGCCAGACAGAAACTATTCTACTATGGCTACACCTTC. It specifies CASSLDAARQKLFYYGYTF.

The CDR3 loop is CASSLQTGSGETQYF. The CDR3 region has the DNA TGTGCCAGCAGCCTCCAGACAGGCAGCGGGGAGACCCAGTACTTC. The chain links TRBV11-2 to TRBJ2-5, with D perhaps given as TRBD1 or TRBD2 (6 bases each). V lost 5 bases to trimming and J lost 5 bases, with 18 bases between them. CDR1 and CDR2 (germline): SGHAT, FQNNGV. The CDR3 is 15 residues long.

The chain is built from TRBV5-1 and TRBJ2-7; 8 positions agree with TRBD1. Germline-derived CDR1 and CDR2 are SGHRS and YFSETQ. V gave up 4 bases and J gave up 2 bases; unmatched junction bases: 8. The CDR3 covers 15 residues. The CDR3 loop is CASSPTDREAYEQYF. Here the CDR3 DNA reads TGCGCCAGCAGCCCTACGGACAGGGAGGCCTACGAGCAGTACTTC.

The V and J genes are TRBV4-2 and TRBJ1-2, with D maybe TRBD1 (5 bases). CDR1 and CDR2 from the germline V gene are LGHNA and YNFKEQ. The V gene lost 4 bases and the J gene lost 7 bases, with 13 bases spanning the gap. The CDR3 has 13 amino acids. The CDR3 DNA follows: TGTGCCAGCAGCCCTACTCAGGGTCCTGGCTACACCTTC. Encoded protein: CASSPTQGPGYTF.

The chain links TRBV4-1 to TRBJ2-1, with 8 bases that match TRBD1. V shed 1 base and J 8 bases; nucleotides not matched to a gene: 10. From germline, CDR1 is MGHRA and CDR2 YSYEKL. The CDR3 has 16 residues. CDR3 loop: CASSQVGQGVRDEQFF. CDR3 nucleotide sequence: TGCGCCAGCAGCCAAGTCGGACAGGGAGTACGGGATGAGCAGTTCTTC.

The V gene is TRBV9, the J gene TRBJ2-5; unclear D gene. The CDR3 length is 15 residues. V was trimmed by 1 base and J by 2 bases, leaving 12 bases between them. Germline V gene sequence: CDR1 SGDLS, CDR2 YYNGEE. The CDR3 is CASSVRPGRQETQYF. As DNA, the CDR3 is TGTGCCAGCAGCGTACGGCCGGGTCGTCAAGAGACCCAGTACTTC.

The CDR3: CASRRSLDQPQHF. The DNA for the CDR3 is TGTGCCAGCAGGCGATCCTTGGATCAGCCCCAGCATTTT. The genes are TRBV6-5 and TRBJ1-5; D ambiguous. The germline V gene has CDR1 MNHEY and CDR2 SVGAGI. CDR3 length: 13 amino acids. Trimming removed 6 bases from V and 5 bases from J, with 11 bases in between.

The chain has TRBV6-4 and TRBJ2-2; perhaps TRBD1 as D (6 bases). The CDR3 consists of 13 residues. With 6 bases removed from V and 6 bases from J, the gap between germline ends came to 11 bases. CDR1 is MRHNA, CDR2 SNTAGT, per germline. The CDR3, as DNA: TGTGCCAGCAGCTATAACAGGGCCGGGGAGCTGTTTTTT. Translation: CASSYNRAGELFF.

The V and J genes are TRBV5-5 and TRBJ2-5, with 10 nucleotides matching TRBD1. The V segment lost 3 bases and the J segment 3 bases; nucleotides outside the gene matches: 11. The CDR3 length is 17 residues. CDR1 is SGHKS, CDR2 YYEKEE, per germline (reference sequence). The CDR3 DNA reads TGTGCCAGCAGCTCCGAGCTCCGGGACAGGGGAGAAGAGACCCAGTACTTC. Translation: CASSSELRDRGEETQYF.

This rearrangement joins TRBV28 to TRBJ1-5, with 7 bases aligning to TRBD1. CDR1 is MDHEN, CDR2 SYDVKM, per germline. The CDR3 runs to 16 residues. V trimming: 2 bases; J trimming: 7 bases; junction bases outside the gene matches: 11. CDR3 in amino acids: CASSLRRQGRGQPQHF. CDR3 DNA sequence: TGTGCCAGCAGTTTACGTCGACAGGGTAGAGGGCAGCCCCAGCATTTT.

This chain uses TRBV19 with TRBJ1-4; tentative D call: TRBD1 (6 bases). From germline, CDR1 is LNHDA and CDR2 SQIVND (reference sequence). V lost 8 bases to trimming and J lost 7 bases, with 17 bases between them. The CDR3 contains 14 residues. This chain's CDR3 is CASLNRGAPEKLFF. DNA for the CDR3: TGTGCCAGTCTTAATCGGGGGGCTCCTGAAAAACTGTTTTTT.

The CDR3 bases are TGTGCCAGCAGTACCCCTCTGGACTATGGCTACACCTTC. The encoded protein is CASSTPLDYGYTF. The V and J genes are TRBV6-5 and TRBJ1-2; D is ambiguous. Trimming removed 5 bases at V and 3 bases at J, with 10 bases between. This CDR3 region has 13 residues. Germline V gene lookup returns CDR1 MNHEY and CDR2 SVGAGI.

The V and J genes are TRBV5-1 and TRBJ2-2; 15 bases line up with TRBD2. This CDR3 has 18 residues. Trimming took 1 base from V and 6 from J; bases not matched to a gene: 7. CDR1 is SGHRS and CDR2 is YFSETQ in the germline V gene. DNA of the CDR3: TGCGCCAGCAGCTTGCGGACTAGCGGGGGGGCGAGAGCCGGGGAGCTGTTTTTT. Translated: CASSLRTSGGARAGELFF.

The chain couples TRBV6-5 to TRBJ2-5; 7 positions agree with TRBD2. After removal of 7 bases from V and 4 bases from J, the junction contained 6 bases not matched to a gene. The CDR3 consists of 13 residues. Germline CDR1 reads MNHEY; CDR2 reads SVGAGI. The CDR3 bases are TGTGCCAGCACCAACGGGGGGACAGAGACCCAGTACTTC. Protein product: CASTNGGTETQYF.